This TCR beta chain was documented in a study of shared clonotypes between healthy human individuals. The wider study: CD8 memory received one plate per donor, CD8 naive two, CD4 memory three and CD4 naive three.

Splitting of each subset's genomic DNA was done evenly across several immunoSEQ plates. Profiling relied on immunoSEQ multiplex PCR, and the TCRdb table lists in-frame clones only, not all of them. The data show a few million clones, over 90% seen once. Between the trimmed V and J ends, which lost 4 bases and 1 base, there was a span of 14 bases. The CDR3 extends over 15 amino acids. Per the germline V gene, CDR1 is SGHRS and CDR2 is YFSETQ. Naive CD4+ cells were CD45RA-selected; the remaining cells were memory. The specimen was naive CD4+ T cells from PBMCs. Indicated subset: CD45RA+ positively selected. The chain recombines TRBV5-1 with TRBJ2-5; perhaps TRBD2 as D (5 bases). This TCR was sampled from a man aged 18 to 30 in good health. Some clones in this sample may be carry-over from other donors' samples. This CDR3 reads CASSLGVGSQETQYF. The DNA for the CDR3 is TGCGCCAGCAGCCTCGGGGTGGGGAGCCAAGAGACCCAGTACTTC.